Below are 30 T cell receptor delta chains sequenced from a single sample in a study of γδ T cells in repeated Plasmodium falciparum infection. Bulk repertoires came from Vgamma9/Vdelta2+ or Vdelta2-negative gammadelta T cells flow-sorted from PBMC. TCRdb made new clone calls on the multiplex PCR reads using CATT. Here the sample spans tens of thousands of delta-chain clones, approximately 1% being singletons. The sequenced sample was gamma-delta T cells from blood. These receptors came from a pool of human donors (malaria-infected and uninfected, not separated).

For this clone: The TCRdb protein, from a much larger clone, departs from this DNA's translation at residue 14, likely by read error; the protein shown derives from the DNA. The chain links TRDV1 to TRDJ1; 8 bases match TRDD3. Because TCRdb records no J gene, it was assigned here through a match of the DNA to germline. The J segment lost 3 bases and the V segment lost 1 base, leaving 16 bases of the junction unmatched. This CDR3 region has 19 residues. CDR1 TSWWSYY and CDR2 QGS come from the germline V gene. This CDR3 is CALGEPCLRTGGLADKLIF. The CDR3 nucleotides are TGTGCTCTTGGGGAACCATGCCTACGGACTGGGGGCCTCGCCGATAAACTCATCTTT.

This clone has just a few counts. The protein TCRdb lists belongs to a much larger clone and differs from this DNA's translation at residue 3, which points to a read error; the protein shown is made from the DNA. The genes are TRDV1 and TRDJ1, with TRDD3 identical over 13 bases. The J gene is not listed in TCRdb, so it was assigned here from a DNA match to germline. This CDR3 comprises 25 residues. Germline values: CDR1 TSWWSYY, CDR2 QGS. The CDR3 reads CAPGELQSSYTKTGGYASSPDKLIF. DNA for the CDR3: TGTGCTCCTGGGGAACTACAGTCTTCCTACACAAAAACTGGGGGATACGCGTCCTCCCCCGATAAACTCATCTTT.

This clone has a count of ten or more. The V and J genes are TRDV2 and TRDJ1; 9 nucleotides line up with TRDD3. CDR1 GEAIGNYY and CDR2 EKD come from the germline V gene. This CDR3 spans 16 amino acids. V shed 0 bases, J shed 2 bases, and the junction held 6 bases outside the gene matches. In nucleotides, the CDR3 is TGTGCCTGTGACACCTTGGGGATACGGGGTACCGATAAACTCATCTTT. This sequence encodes CACDTLGIRGTDKLIF.

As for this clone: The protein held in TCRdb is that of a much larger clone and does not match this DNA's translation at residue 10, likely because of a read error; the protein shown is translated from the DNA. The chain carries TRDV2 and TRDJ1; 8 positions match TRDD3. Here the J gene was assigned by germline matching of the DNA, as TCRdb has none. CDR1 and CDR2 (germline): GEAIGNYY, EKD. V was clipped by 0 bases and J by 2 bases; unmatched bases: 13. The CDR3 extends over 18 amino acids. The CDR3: CACDTVGDGVPRTDKLIF. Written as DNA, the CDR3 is TGTGCCTGTGACACCGTGGGGGATGGGGTCCCACGAACCGATAAACTCATCTTT.

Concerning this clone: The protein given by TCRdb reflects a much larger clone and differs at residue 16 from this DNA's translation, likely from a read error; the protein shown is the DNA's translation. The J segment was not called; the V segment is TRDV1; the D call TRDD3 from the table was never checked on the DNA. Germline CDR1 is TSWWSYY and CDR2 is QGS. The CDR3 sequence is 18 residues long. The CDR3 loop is CALGERFQILGDTDKHIF. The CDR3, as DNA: TGTGCTCTTGGGGAACGATTCCAAATACTGGGGGATACCGATAAACACATCTTT.

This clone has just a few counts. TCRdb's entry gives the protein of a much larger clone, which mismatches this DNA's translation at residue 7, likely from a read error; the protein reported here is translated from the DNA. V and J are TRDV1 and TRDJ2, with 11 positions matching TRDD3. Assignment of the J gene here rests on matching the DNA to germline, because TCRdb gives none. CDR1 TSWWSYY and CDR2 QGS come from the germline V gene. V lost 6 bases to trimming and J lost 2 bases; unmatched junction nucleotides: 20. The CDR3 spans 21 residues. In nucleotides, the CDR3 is TGTGCTCTTGGACCCTATCTTACGTTTAGTGGGGGATACGGCTTGACAGCACAACTCTTCTTT. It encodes CALGPYLTFSGGYGLTAQLFF.

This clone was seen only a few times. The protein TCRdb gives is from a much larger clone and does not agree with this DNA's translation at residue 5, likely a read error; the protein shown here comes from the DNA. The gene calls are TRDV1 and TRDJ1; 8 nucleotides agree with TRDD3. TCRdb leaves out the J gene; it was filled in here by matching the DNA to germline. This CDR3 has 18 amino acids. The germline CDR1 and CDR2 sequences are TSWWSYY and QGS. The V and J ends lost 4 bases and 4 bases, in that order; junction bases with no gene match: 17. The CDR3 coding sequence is TGTGCTCTTGGGGGAGCTCGAACGAGGGATGGGGGATGCGATAAACTCATCTTT. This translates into CALGGARTRDGGCDKLIF.

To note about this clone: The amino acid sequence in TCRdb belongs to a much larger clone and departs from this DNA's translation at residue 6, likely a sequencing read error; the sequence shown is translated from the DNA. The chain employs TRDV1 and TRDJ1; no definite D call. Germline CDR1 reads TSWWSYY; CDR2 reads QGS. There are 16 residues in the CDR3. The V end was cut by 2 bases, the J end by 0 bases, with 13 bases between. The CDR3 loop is CALGEDPPTYTDKLIF. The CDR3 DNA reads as TGTGCTCTTGGGGAAGATCCCCCAACGTACACCGATAAACTCATCTTT.

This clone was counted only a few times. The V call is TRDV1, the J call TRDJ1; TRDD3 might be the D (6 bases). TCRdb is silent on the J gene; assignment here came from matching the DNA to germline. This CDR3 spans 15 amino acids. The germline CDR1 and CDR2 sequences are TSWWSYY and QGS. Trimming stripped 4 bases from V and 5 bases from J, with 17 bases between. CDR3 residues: CALGVPGAKGDKLIF. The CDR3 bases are TGTGCTCTTGGGGTCCCTGGGGCGAAAGGGGATAAACTCATCTTT.

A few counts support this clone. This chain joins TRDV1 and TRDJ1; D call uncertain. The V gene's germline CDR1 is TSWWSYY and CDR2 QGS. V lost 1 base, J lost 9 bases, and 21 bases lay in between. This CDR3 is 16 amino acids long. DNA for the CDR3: TGTGCTCTTGGGGAACGGTCTACCTCGGAGTGGTCTGAACTCATCTTT. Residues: CALGERSTSEWSELIF.

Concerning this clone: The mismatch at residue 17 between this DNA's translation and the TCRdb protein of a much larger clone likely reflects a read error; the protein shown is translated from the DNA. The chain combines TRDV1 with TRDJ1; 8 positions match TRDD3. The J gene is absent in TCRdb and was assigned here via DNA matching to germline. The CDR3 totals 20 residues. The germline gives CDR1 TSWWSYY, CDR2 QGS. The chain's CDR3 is CALGELCESPGGPYTDELIF. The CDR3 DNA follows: TGTGCTCTTGGGGAACTCTGCGAGTCCCCTGGGGGACCGTACACCGATGAACTCATCTTT.

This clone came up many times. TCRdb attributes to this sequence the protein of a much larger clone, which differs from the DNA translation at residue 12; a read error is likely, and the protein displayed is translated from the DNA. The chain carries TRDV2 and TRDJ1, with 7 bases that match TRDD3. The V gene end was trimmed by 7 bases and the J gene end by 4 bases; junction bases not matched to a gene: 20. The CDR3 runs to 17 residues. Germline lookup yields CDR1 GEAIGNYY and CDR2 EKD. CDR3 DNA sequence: TGTGCCTGCGACCGGATGGGGGGATCTCCGGGCATCGATAAACTCATCTTT. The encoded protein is CACDRMGGSPGIDKLIF.

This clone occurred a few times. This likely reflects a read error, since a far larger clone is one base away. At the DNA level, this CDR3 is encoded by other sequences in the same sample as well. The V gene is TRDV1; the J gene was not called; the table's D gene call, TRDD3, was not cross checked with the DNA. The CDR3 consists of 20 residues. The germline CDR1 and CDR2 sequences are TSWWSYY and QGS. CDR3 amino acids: CALGELVSWNPRGYTDKLIF. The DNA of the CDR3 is TGTGCTCTTGGGGAACTAGTTTCGTGGAACCCGAGGGGGTACACCGATAAACTCATCTTC.

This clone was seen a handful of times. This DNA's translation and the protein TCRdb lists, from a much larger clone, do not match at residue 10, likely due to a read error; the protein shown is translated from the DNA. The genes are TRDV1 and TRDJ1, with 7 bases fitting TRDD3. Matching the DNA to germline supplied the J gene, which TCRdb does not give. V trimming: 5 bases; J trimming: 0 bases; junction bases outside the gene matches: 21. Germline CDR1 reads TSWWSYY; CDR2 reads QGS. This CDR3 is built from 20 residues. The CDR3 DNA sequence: TGTGCTCTTGGGCCGACCCTCCGTCGTGCTGGGGGCTTCTACACCGATAAACTCATCTTT. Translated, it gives CALGPTLRRAGGFYTDKLIF.

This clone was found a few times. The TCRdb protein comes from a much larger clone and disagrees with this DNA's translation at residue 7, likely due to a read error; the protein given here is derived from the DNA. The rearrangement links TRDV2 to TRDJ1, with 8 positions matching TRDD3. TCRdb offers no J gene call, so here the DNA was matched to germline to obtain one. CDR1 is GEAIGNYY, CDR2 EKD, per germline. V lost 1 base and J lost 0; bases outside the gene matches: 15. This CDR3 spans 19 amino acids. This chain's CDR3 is CACDTKGLGASPYTDKLIF. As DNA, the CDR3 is TGTGCCTGTGACACAAAGGGACTGGGGGCCAGCCCGTACACCGATAAACTCATCTTT.

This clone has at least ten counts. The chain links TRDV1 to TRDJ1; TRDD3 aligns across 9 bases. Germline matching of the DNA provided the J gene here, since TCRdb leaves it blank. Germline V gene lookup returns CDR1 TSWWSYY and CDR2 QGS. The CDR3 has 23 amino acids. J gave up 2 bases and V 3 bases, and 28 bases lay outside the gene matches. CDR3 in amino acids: CALGDLAGNVPSTGGLITDKLIF. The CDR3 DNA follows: TGTGCTCTTGGGGACCTTGCGGGGAACGTACCAAGTACTGGGGGACTTATAACCGATAAACTCATCTTT.

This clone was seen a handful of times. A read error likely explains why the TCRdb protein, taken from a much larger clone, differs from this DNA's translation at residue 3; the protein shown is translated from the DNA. CDR3 protein: CAYDKLGAPPSYTDKLIF. The CDR3 coding sequence is TGTGCCTATGACAAACTGGGGGCTCCTCCTTCGTACACCGATAAACTCATCTTT. The rearrangement joins TRDV2 to TRDJ1, with 8 bases identical to TRDD3. This CDR3 has 18 amino acids. CDR1 and CDR2 from the germline V gene are GEAIGNYY and EKD.

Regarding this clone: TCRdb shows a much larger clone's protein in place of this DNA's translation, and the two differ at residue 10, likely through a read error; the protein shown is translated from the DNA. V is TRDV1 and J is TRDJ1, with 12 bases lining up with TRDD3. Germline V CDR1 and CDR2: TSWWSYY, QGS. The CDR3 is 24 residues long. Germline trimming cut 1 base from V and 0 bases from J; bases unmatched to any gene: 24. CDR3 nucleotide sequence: TGTGCTCTTGGGGAACCCACCTTTTTCGGTCCTAACTGGGGGATACCCTGCTACACCGATAAACTCATCTTT. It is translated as CALGEPTFFGPNWGIPCYTDKLIF.

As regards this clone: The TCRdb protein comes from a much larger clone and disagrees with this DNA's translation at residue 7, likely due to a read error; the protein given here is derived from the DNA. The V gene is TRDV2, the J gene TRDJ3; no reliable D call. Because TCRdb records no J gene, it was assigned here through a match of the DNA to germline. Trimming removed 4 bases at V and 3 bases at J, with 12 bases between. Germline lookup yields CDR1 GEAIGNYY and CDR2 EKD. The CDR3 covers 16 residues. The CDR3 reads CACDPKGYWDTRQMFF. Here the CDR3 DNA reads TGTGCCTGTGATCCCAAAGGCTACTGGGACACCCGACAGATGTTTTTC.

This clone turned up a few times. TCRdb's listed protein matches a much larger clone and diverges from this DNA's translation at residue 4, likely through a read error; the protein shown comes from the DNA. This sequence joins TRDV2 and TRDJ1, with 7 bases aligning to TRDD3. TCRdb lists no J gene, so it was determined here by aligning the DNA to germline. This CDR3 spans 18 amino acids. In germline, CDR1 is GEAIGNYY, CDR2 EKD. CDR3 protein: CACNTGLGKGLGTDKLIF. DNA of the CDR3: TGTGCCTGTAACACCGGACTGGGGAAGGGTCTGGGCACCGATAAACTCATCTTT.

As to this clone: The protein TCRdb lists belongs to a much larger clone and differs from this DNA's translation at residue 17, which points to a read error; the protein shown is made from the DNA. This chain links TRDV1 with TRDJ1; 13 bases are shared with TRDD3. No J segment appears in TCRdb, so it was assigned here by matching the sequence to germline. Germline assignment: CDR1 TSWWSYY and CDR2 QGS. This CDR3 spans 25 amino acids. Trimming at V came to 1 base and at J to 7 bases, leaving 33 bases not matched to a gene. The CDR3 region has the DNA TGTGCTCTTGGGGAACAACTATTATCGAACTGGGGGATACGCGAGTCCTGGCTACTCCTTTTTAAACTCATCTTT. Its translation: CALGEQLLSNWGIRESWLLLFKLIF.

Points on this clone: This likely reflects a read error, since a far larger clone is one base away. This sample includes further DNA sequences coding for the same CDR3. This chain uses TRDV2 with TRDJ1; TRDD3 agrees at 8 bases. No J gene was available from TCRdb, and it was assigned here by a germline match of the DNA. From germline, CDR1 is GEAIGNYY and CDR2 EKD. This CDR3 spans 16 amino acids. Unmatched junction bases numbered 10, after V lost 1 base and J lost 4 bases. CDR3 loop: CACDTSRGIRDDKLIF. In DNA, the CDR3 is TGTGCCTGTGACACAAGTCGGGGGATAAGAGACGATAAACTCATCTTT.

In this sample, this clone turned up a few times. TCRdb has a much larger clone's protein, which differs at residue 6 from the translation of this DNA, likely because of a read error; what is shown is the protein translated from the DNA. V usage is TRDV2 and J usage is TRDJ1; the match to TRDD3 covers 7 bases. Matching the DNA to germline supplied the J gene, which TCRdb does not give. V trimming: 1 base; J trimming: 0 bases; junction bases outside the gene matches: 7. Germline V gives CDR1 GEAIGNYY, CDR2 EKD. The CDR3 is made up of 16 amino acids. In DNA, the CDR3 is TGTGCCTGTGACACTCCAGGGATACTCCACACCGATAAACTCATCTTT. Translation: CACDTPGILHTDKLIF.

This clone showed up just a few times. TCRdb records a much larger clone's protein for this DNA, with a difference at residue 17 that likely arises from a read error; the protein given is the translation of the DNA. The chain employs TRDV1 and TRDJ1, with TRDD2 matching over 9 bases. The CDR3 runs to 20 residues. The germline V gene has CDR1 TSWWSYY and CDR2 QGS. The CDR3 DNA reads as TGTGCTCTTGGGGTGCCTTCCTACGAGTACTGGTCCCCGAACACCGATGAACTCATCTTT. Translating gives CALGVPSYEYWSPNTDELIF.

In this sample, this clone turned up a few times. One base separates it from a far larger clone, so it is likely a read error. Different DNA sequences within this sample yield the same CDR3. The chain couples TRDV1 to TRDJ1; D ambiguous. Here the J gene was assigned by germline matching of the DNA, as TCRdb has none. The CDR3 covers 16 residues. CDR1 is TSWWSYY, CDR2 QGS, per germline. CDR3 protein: CALGKGPAPYTDKLIF. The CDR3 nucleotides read TGTGCCCTTGGGAAAGGCCCTGCCCCGTACACCGATAAACTCATCTTT.

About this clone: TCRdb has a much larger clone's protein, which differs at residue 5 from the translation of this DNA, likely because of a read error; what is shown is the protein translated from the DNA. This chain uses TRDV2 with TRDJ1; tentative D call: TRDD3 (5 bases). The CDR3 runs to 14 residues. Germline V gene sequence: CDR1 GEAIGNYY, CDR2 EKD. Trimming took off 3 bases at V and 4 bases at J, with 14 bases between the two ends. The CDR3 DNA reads TGTGCCTGTGACCCCGTAACGGGGAACGATAAACTCATCTTT. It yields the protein CACDPVTGNDKLIF.

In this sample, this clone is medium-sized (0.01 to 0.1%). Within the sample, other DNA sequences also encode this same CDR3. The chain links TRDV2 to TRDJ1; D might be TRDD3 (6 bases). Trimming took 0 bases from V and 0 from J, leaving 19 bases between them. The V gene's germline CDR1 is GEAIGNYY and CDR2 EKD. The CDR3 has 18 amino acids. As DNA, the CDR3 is TGTGCCTGTGACACCCTGGGGATTTCTGTGGGGTACACCGATAAACTCATCTTT. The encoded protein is CACDTLGISVGYTDKLIF.

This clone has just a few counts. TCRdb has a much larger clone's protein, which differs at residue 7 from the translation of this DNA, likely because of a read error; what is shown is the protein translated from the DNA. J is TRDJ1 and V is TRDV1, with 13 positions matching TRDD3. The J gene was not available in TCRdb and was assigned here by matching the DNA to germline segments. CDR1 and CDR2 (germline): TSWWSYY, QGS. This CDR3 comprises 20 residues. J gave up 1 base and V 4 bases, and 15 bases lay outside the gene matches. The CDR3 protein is CALGAPPRTGGYAATDKLIF. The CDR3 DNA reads TGTGCTCTTGGGGCCCCCCCTCGGACTGGGGGATACGCAGCCACCGATAAACTCATCTTT.

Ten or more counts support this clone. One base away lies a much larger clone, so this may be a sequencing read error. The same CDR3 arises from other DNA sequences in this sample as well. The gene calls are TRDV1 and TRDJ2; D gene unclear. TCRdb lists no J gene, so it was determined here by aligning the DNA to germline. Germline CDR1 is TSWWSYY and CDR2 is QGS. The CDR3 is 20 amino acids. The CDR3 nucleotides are TGTGCTCTTGGAGAACCCCTAGCGCGGGCCCGGTCGGCTTTGACAGCACAACTCTTCTTT. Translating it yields CALGEPLARARSALTAQLFF.

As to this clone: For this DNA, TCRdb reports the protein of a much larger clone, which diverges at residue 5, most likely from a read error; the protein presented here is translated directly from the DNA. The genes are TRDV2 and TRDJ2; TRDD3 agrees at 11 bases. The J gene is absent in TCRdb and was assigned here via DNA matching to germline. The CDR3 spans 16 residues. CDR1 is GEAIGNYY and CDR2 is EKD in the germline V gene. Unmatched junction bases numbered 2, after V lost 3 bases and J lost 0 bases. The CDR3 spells CACDELGDTLTAQLFF. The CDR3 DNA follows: TGTGCCTGTGACGAACTGGGGGATACTTTGACAGCACAACTCTTCTTT.